This TCR beta chain was retrieved from a study of blood T cell repertoires in COVID-19. This clone has only a few counts. Generated by immunoSEQ multiplex PCR, the TCRdb table keeps only in-frame clones and is missing some. The table lists some 80,000 clones, 79% of them singletons. This CDR3 contains 16 residues. Germline values: CDR1 KGHDR, CDR2 SFDVKD. The J segment lost 11 bases and the V segment lost 0 bases, leaving 8 bases of the junction unmatched. The chain combines TRBV24-1 with TRBJ2-1; 11 bases align to TRBD2. Specimen: peripheral blood. The source is a woman of 80 years or more with active or convalescent COVID-19. The CDR3 here is CATSDLPTSGSNQQFF. For the CDR3, the DNA is TGTGCCACCAGTGATTTGCCCACTAGCGGGAGTAATCAGCAGTTCTTC.